The TCR beta chain under discussion was sequenced for a study of long-term antiretroviral therapy in people with HIV. At the level of the study: Some samples came about a decade before the 2015 immediate-ART recommendation, and these were the earliest.

Study-level points and caveats: Compared with controls, HIV repertoires showed narrower CDR3 length ranges.

Runs used v3.0 of the immunoSEQ assay and were done at survey level. Here immunoSEQ multiplex PCR was the method, and the copy in TCRdb shows in-frame clones only, minus some. The table includes about 21,000 clones, approximately 76% detected once. Cryopreserved PBMC, at roughly 1-10 million per sample, were present before DNA extraction. Points on this clone: Antigen: not known.

Germline assignment: CDR1 SGHRS and CDR2 YFSETQ. This CDR3 spans 14 amino acids. The V and J ends lost 1 base and 0 bases respectively, with 8 bases between them. The sequencing here drew on unsorted PBMCs, taken roughly 21 months before starting antiretroviral therapy. The TCR comes from a woman aged 40 to 50 with HIV. V gene TRBV5-1 combines with J gene TRBJ2-7; D tentatively fits TRBD1 or TRBD2 (5 bases each). The CDR3 region is CASSLSGPSYEQYF. CDR3 sequence (DNA): TGCGCCAGCAGCTTGTCGGGGCCCTCCTACGAGCAGTACTTC.